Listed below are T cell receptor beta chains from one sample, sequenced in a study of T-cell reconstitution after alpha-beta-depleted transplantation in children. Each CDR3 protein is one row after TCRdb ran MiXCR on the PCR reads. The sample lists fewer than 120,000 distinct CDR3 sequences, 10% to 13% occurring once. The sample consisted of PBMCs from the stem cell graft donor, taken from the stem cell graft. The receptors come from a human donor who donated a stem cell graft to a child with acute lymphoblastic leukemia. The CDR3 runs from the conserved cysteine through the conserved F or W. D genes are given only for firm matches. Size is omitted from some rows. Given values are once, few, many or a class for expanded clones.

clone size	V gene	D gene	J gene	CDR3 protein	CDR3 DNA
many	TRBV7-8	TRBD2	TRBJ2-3	CASSSGTSGRATADTQYF	TGTGCCAGCAGCTCAGGGACTAGCGGGAGGGCCACCGCAGATACGCAGTATTTT
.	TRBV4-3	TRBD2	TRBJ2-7	CASSQDGLAGVYEQYF	TGCGCCAGCAGCCAAGACGGGCTAGCGGGAGTCTACGAGCAGTACTTC
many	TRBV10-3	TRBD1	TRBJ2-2	CAISEPGQGAVTGELFF	TGTGCCATCAGTGAGCCTGGACAGGGGGCAGTTACCGGGGAGCTGTTTTTT
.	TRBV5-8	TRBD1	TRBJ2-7	CASSSRQGLLSYEQYF	TGTGCCAGCAGCTCTCGACAGGGGCTTCTCTCCTACGAGCAGTACTTC
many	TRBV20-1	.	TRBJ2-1	CSARGGWGTSYNEQFF	TGCAGTGCTAGGGGGGGTTGGGGGACTTCCTACAATGAGCAGTTCTTC
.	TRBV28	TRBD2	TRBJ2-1	CASSLPGTRGYNEQFF	TGTGCCAGCAGTTTACCCGGGACTAGGGGGTACAATGAGCAGTTCTTC
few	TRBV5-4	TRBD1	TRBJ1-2	CASSLAPGQALYGYTF	TGTGCCAGCAGCTTGGCCCCCGGACAGGCCCTATACGGCTACACCTTC
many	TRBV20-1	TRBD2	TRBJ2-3	CSARDGSGRASTDTQYF	TGCAGTGCTAGAGATGGTAGCGGGAGGGCTAGCACAGATACGCAGTATTTT
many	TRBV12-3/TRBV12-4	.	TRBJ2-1	CASSPNSYNEQFF	TGTGCCAGCAGCCCTAACTCCTACAATGAGCAGTTCTTC
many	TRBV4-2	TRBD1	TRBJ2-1	CASSQDTGTGGNEQFF	TGTGCCAGCAGCCAAGACACCGGGACAGGGGGCAATGAGCAGTTCTTC
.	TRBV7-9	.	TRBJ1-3	CASSLTGFGNTIYF	TGTGCCAGCAGCTTAACAGGGTTTGGAAACACCATATATTTT
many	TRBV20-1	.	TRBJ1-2	CSASVGDGSLVNYGYTF	TGCAGTGCTAGCGTCGGGGACGGGAGTTTGGTTAACTATGGCTACACCTTC
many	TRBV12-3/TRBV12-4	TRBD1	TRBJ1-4	CASSYRGTTNEKLFF	TGTGCCAGCAGTTACAGGGGCACAACTAATGAAAAACTGTTTTTT
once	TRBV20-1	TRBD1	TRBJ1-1	CSASDNPDRAEAFF	TGCAGTGCTAGTGATAACCCAGACAGGGCTGAAGCTTTCTTT
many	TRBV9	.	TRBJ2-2	CASSPNSAGELFF	TGTGCCAGCAGCCCAAATAGTGCCGGGGAGCTGTTTTTT
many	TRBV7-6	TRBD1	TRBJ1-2	CASSLDPGQTLIQDGYTF	TGTGCCAGCAGCCTAGACCCGGGACAGACCCTAATACAGGATGGCTACACCTTC